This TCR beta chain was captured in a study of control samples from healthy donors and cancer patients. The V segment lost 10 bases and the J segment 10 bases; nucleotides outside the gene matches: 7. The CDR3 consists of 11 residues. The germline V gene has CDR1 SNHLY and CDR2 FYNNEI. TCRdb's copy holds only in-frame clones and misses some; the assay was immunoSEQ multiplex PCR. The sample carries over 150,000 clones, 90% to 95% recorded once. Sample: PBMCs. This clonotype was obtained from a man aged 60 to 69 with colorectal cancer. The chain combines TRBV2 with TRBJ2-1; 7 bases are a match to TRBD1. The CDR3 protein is CATRPRGEQFF. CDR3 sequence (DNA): TGTGCCACTCGCCCCAGGGGGGAGCAGTTCTTC.